Below, 4 T cell receptor beta chains from the same sample are listed, as sequenced in a study of shared clonotypes between healthy human individuals. Generated by immunoSEQ multiplex PCR, the TCRdb table keeps only in-frame clones and is missing some. This sample has about 960,000 clones, with roughly 72% found just once. Sequenced sample: memory CD4+ T cells sorted from blood. Subset here: CD45RA-negative fraction. The receptors were sampled from a man younger than 30 in good health.

This clone has a single count. This chain uses TRBV30 with TRBJ2-3; weak D call: TRBD2 (6 bases). Looked up from germline, CDR1 is GTSNPN and CDR2 is SVGIG (reference sequence). The CDR3 consists of 14 residues. V was trimmed by 2 bases and J by 2 bases, leaving 11 bases between them. Here the CDR3 DNA reads TGTGCCTGGAGTCACGCGGGACCCACAGATACGCAGTATTTT. It yields the protein CAWSHAGPTDTQYF.

The chain has TRBV5-1 and TRBJ2-3; no clear D. The CDR3 spans 14 residues. Looked up from germline, CDR1 is SGHRS and CDR2 is YFSETQ. Trimming stripped 7 bases from V and 0 bases from J, with 12 bases between. The CDR3 DNA is TGCGCCAGCTCAGACATAGCTAGCACAGATACGCAGTATTTT. Protein product: CASSDIASTDTQYF.

V gene TRBV27 combines with J gene TRBJ1-6; TRBD1 aligns across 8 bases. After removal of 4 bases from V and 6 bases from J, the junction contained 5 bases not matched to a gene. The CDR3 is 15 amino acids. CDR1 MNHEY and CDR2 SMNVEV come from the germline V gene (reference sequence). CDR3 sequence: CASSSDRVFNSPLHF. The CDR3 DNA is TGTGCCAGCAGTTCGGACAGGGTGTTTAATTCACCCCTCCACTTT.

This chain links TRBV4-2 with TRBJ1-5; no clear D. The CDR3 has 15 amino acids. Trimming cost V 6 bases and J 0 bases, with 12 bases left between them. Germline V gene lookup returns CDR1 LGHNA and CDR2 YNFKEQ. DNA for the CDR3: TGTGCCAGCAGTGCAGGCTTAAATAGCAATCAGCCCCAGCATTTT. Translating gives CASSAGLNSNQPQHF.